The source of this TCR beta chain is a study of cytomegalovirus exposure and HLA in healthy donors. Some clones are missing from TCRdb's copy, which holds only in-frame ones; the method was immunoSEQ multiplex PCR. The sample contains about 330,000 clones, roughly 85% of which appear only once. Trimming left V 6 bases short and J 2 bases short, with 14 bases between. CDR3 length: 14 amino acids. The germline V gene has CDR1 MDHEN and CDR2 SYDVKM. What was sequenced was PBMCs. This sequence originates from a woman younger than 30 in good health and CMV-seronegative. The J gene is TRBJ2-7, the V gene TRBV28; perhaps TRBD2 as D (7 bases). The CDR3 DNA reads as TGTGCCAGCAGCCAGGCGGGGGCCACCTACGAGCAGTACTTC. Translated: CASSQAGATYEQYF. Full variable domain (remainder filled in from reference TRBV28 and TRBJ2-7): DVKVTQSSRYLVKRTGEKVFLECVQDMDHENMFWYRQDPGLGLRLIYFSYDVKMKEKGDIPEGYSVSREKKERFSLILESASTNQTSMYLCASSQAGATYEQYFGPGTRLTVT.